The 10 T cell receptor beta chains listed next were all sequenced from one sample in a study of blood T cell repertoires in COVID-19. The protocol was immunoSEQ multiplex PCR, while the TCRdb copy is restricted to in-frame clones and leaves out a portion. The sample lists about 47,000 clones; around 85% were seen once. Sequenced material: peripheral blood. The receptors were gathered from a woman older than 75 with COVID-19, enrolled during active disease.

The J gene is TRBJ1-2, the V gene TRBV10-3; the match to TRBD1 covers 8 bases. The length of the CDR3 is 13 residues. Per the germline V gene, CDR1 is ENHRY and CDR2 is SYGVKD. The junction had 5 bases not matched to a gene; V was cut back by 5 bases and J by 6 bases. The CDR3 DNA is TGTGCCATCAGTTTGACAGGGGAGGATGGCTACACCTTC. It encodes CAISLTGEDGYTF.

The genes are TRBV29-1 and TRBJ2-1; TRBD2 is a possible D gene (6 bases). The CDR3 totals 14 residues. Germline CDR1 is SQVTM and CDR2 is ANQGSEA. Trimming pared 3 bases from V and 8 bases from J, leaving 17 bases between. The CDR3 loop reads CSVDGVDGSDEQFF. CDR3 sequence (DNA): TGCAGCGTTGACGGGGTGGACGGGAGTGATGAGCAGTTCTTC.

This chain uses TRBV5-4 with TRBJ2-6, with 7 bases identical to TRBD2. The V gene's germline CDR1 is SGHNT and CDR2 YYREEE (reference sequence). The CDR3 is made up of 17 amino acids. The V segment lost 4 bases and the J segment 0 bases; nucleotides outside the gene matches: 7. The CDR3 protein is CASSGGGRNSGANVLTF. Written as DNA, the CDR3 is TGTGCCAGCAGCGGCGGGGGACGGAACTCTGGGGCCAACGTCCTGACTTTC.

This clone occurred a few times. The rearrangement joins TRBV5-1 to TRBJ2-3; 10 bases line up with TRBD2. CDR3 size: 15 residues. Germline-derived CDR1 and CDR2 are SGHRS and YFSETQ. V lost 4 bases and J lost 4; bases outside the gene matches: 6. The CDR3 region has the DNA TGCGCCAGCAGCGCGAGGAGCGGGAGGGCAGATACGCAGTATTTT. It translates to CASSARSGRADTQYF.

The chain recombines TRBV28 with TRBJ2-2, with 9 bases aligning to TRBD1. Germline CDR1 reads MDHEN; CDR2 reads SYDVKM. The CDR3 contains 16 residues. V lost 6 bases to trimming and J lost 6 bases; unmatched junction nucleotides: 11. The CDR3 bases are TGTGCCAGCAGCACTCCGGGACAGGGACGTTCCGGGGAGCTGTTTTTT. The encoded protein is CASSTPGQGRSGELFF.

The chain uses TRBV3-1 (or the pseudogene TRBV3-2) and TRBJ2-2; D not resolved. Germline V gene data show CDR1 as LGHDT and CDR2 as YNNKEL (reference sequence). Between the trimmed V and J ends, which lost 1 base and 3 bases, there was a span of 3 bases. CDR3 length equals 13 residues. The CDR3 DNA is TGTGCCAGCAGCCAAGCTCACACCGGGGAGCTGTTTTTT. Translating gives CASSQAHTGELFF.

This clone appeared a single time. The V gene is TRBV19, the J gene TRBJ1-1, with 7 bases lining up with TRBD1. V was pared by 6 bases and J by 1 base, with 11 bases of the junction left unmatched. The CDR3 loop spans 16 amino acids. CDR1 is LNHDA and CDR2 is SQIVND in the germline V gene (reference sequence). The CDR3 spells CASRWGQRGENTEAFF. The CDR3 DNA follows: TGTGCCAGTAGATGGGGACAGAGGGGAGAGAACACTGAAGCTTTCTTT.

This clone was counted once. This chain links TRBV4-1 with TRBJ2-4, with 9 bases that match TRBD2. Germline V gene data show CDR1 as MGHRA and CDR2 as YSYEKL. Trimming cost V 0 bases and J 6 bases; bases outside gene matches: 6. This CDR3 is built from 16 residues. Here the CDR3 DNA reads TGCGCCAGCAGCCAAGAAGGCGGGGGGGCTGTAAACATTCAGTACTTC. Its protein is CASSQEGGGAVNIQYF.

The chain recombines TRBV5-1 with TRBJ2-6, with D hard to call. The V gene lost 1 base and the J gene lost 2 bases, with 7 bases spanning the gap. This CDR3 has 15 residues. The germline V gene encodes CDR1 SGHRS and CDR2 YFSETQ. The CDR3 is CASSLTAAGANVLTF. The CDR3 bases are TGCGCCAGCAGCTTGACGGCGGCTGGGGCCAACGTCCTGACTTTC.

J is TRBJ1-2 and V is TRBV6-1; D ambiguous. Trimming removed 5 bases at V and 8 bases at J, with 9 bases between. From germline, CDR1 is MNHNS and CDR2 SASEGT. This CDR3 has 11 amino acids. The CDR3: CASSSSGGYTF. Written as DNA, the CDR3 is TGTGCCAGCAGTTCCTCAGGCGGCTACACCTTC.